This T cell receptor beta chain was recorded in a study of CD4 T cells in relation to SARS-CoV-2 and coronaviruses. As for the study in general: Convalescent donors were aged about 20 to 80, with median around 37 years. General study points: The cross-reactivity analysis covered only spike protein, not other viral proteins.

Germline lookup yields CDR1 LGHNA and CDR2 YSLEER. V was trimmed by 4 bases and J by 8 bases, leaving 12 bases between them. CDR3 length: 13 amino acids. Sequencing was performed with immunoSEQ multiplex PCR; in TCRdb, only in-frame clones are kept and a portion is missing. Among approximately 37,000 clones listed, roughly 85% were seen once. Turning to this clone: The antigen remains undetermined.

The sequence came from an adult with COVID-19. The sample comprised memory CD4+ T cells from PBMCs. This chain links TRBV4-3 with TRBJ2-1; no reliable D call. Here the CDR3 reads CASSRVAKDEQFF. The CDR3 coding sequence is TGCGCCAGCAGCCGCGTGGCTAAGGATGAGCAGTTCTTC.